This passage covers 29 T cell receptor beta chains from one sample sequenced in a study of OX40 agonist ivuxolimab in advanced cancers. Sequencing used immunoSEQ multiplex PCR; TCRdb keeps in-frame clones, though not all of them. The sample carries roughly 150,000 clones, 85% to 95% recorded once. The starting material was CD4+ or CD8+ T cells sorted from blood, obtained in a trial of the OX40 agonist ivuxolimab. The receptors derive from an adult with an advanced solid tumor such as melanoma, head and neck, liver or kidney cancer.

The genes are TRBV5-4 and TRBJ2-5, with TRBD2 matching 7 bases. The CDR3 is 15 amino acids. Germline trimming cut 4 bases from V and 5 bases from J; bases unmatched to any gene: 11. Germline assignment: CDR1 SGHNT and CDR2 YYREEE (reference sequence). CDR3 bases: TGTGCCAGCAGCACCAGACTAGCTGGGATGGAGACCCAGTACTTC. Its protein is CASSTRLAGMETQYF.

The V call is TRBV15, the J call TRBJ2-7; perhaps TRBD1 as D (5 bases). The V gene lost 0 bases and the J gene lost 9 bases, with 15 bases spanning the gap. Germline lookup yields CDR1 LNHNV and CDR2 YYDKDF (reference sequence). The CDR3 is 14 amino acids. CDR3 amino acids: CATSREPGPFGQYF. The CDR3 bases are TGTGCCACCAGCAGAGAGCCAGGGCCCTTTGGGCAGTACTTC.

The J gene is TRBJ1-6, the V gene TRBV7-2, with 8 bases aligning to TRBD1. The CDR3 spans 15 residues. Germline V lookup: CDR1 SGHTA, CDR2 FQGNSA. With V trimmed by 3 bases and J by 14 bases, 12 bases remained unmatched. Written as DNA, the CDR3 is TGTGCCAGCAGCTTCAACCTAGGACAGGGAGGTTCCCTCCACTTT. It yields the protein CASSFNLGQGGSLHF. The full variable domain, rest sourced from reference TRBV7-2 and TRBJ1-6, is GAGVSQSPSNKVTEKGKDVELRCDPISGHTALYWYRQSLGQGLEFLIYFQGNSAPDKSGLPSDRFSAERTGGSVSTLTIQRTQQEDSAVYLCASSFNLGQGGSLHFGNGTRLTVT.

The chain is built from TRBV19 and TRBJ1-1; 8 bases map to TRBD1. The V segment lost 4 bases and the J segment 10 bases; nucleotides outside the gene matches: 14. CDR1 is LNHDA, CDR2 SQIVND, per germline (reference sequence). CDR3 length equals 15 residues. CDR3: CASSTSGGARVRAFF. The CDR3, as DNA: TGTGCCAGTAGTACCTCAGGGGGCGCAAGGGTTAGAGCTTTCTTT.

The CDR3 bases are TGTGCCAGCAGCTTAGATATGGCGGGAGGGCCGACAGATACGCAGTATTTT. As protein: CASSLDMAGGPTDTQYF. The genes are TRBV11-2 and TRBJ2-3; 9 bases fit TRBD2. Germline V CDR1 and CDR2: SGHAT, FQNNGV. This CDR3 comprises 17 residues. Germline trimming cut 0 bases from V and 3 bases from J; bases unmatched to any gene: 7. Looking up the rest from reference TRBV11-2 and TRBJ2-3 gives the full variable domain: EAGVAQSPRYKIIEKRQSVAFWCNPISGHATLYWYQQILGQGPKLLIQFQNNGVVDDSQLPKDRFSAERLKGVDSTLKIQPAKLEDSAVYLCASSLDMAGGPTDTQYFGPGTRLTVL.

This rearrangement joins TRBV5-8 to TRBJ2-1; 12 bases are shared with TRBD1. Germline V lookup: CDR1 SGHTS, CDR2 YDEGEE. The CDR3 spans 15 residues. V shed 4 bases, J shed 7 bases, and the junction held 6 bases outside the gene matches. The CDR3 nucleotides are TGTGCCAGCAGCCCTAGGGGACAGGGGGCTAATGAGCAGTTCTTC. Translating gives CASSPRGQGANEQFF.

The genes are TRBV5-1 and TRBJ1-1, with D perhaps matching TRBD1 (5 bases). The CDR3 covers 15 residues. Germline lookup yields CDR1 SGHRS and CDR2 YFSETQ. Trimming took off 0 bases at V and 5 bases at J, with 14 bases between the two ends. The CDR3 is CASSLVGRGGTEAFF. CDR3 nucleotides: TGCGCCAGCAGCTTGGTAGGTAGGGGAGGGACTGAAGCTTTCTTT.

This sequence joins TRBV9 and TRBJ2-5, with TRBD2 matching 12 bases. This CDR3 is 16 amino acids long. Germline V gene lookup returns CDR1 SGDLS and CDR2 YYNGEE. V shed 0 bases, J shed 4 bases, and the junction held 4 bases outside the gene matches. The DNA for the CDR3 is TGTGCCAGCAGCGTAGCCCCTAGCGGGGGGGGAGAGACCCAGTACTTC. It encodes CASSVAPSGGGETQYF.

The rearrangement links TRBV5-8 to TRBJ1-5; D is perhaps TRBD1 (5 bases). V lost 4 bases, J lost 1 base, and 18 bases lay in between. Germline V gene lookup returns CDR1 SGHTS and CDR2 YDEGEE. The CDR3 has 17 residues. This CDR3 reads CASSLFSGTESNQPQHF. CDR3 DNA sequence: TGTGCCAGCAGCCTCTTCTCCGGGACGGAGAGCAATCAGCCCCAGCATTTT.

The CDR3 region has the DNA TGCGCCAGCAGTCAATCGAAGAGGCAGGGGGCGTTTTGTAGGTCCTACGAGCAGTACTTC. Translating gives CASSQSKRQGAFCRSYEQYF. The gene calls are TRBV23-1 and TRBJ2-7; 8 nucleotides align to TRBD1. TRBV23-1 is recorded as an ORF, its role being uncertain. After removal of 0 bases from V and 1 base from J, the junction contained 17 bases not matched to a gene. The CDR3 is made up of 20 amino acids.

CDR3 sequence reads: CASSSFSGELFF. CDR3 coding DNA: TGTGCCAGCAGTTCCTTCTCCGGGGAGCTGTTTTTT. The genes are TRBV27 and TRBJ2-2; no reliable D call. Germline V gives CDR1 MNHEY, CDR2 SMNVEV (reference sequence). There are 12 residues in the CDR3. The ends were cut back, 4 bases at V and 6 bases at J, with 6 bases in the middle.

V gene TRBV7-9 combines with J gene TRBJ2-5; 9 nucleotides align to TRBD1. The CDR3 loop spans 14 amino acids. The germline gives CDR1 SEHNR, CDR2 FQNEAQ (reference sequence). Losses at the gene ends were 5 bases for V and 5 bases for J; bases not matched to a gene: 6. CDR3 nucleotide sequence: TGTGCCAGCAGCCCGGGACAGGGTGGGGAGACCCAGTACTTC. Translated, it gives CASSPGQGGETQYF.

The J gene is TRBJ1-4, the V gene TRBV15; D not resolved. V shed 6 bases and J shed 8 bases, with 7 bases lying between them. The CDR3 has 11 residues. Per the germline V gene, CDR1 is LNHNV and CDR2 is YYDKDF (reference sequence). The CDR3: CATRQFEKLFF. The CDR3 nucleotides read TGTGCCACCAGACAGTTCGAAAAACTGTTTTTT.

This chain joins TRBV29-1 and TRBJ1-1, with D uncertain. The germline V gene has CDR1 SQVTM and CDR2 ANQGSEA. V lost 2 bases, J lost 4 bases, and 17 bases lay in between. CDR3 length: 15 amino acids. CDR3 bases: TGCAGCGTTGAATTGACGAAAACTCGCCTCACTGAAGCTTTCTTT. Encoded protein: CSVELTKTRLTEAFF.

The V gene is TRBV4-1, the J gene TRBJ2-4; 8 bases fit TRBD2. This CDR3 is built from 13 residues. The V segment lost 6 bases and the J segment 7 bases; nucleotides outside the gene matches: 5. Germline lookup yields CDR1 MGHRA and CDR2 YSYEKL. The CDR3 protein is CASRGTGGNIQYF. CDR3 DNA: TGCGCCAGCAGGGGGACGGGGGGGAACATTCAGTACTTC.

The rearrangement links TRBV6-5 to TRBJ1-6; 9 nucleotides line up with TRBD1. Germline lookup yields CDR1 MNHEY and CDR2 SVGAGI. The CDR3 spans 13 residues. Trimming took 11 bases from V and 11 from J; bases not matched to a gene: 10. The CDR3 spells CASLGTGTAPLHF. DNA of the CDR3: TGTGCCTCCCTCGGGACAGGGACTGCACCCCTCCACTTT.

The DNA of the CDR3 is TGTGCCAGCAGTACCCCGGGTATGAACACTGAAGCTTTCTTT. Translating it yields CASSTPGMNTEAFF. The chain combines TRBV6-6 with TRBJ1-1, with no clear D. Germline V CDR1 and CDR2: MNHNY, SVGAGI (reference sequence). CDR3 length equals 14 residues. Deletions cut 5 bases from V and 0 bases from J, with 10 bases between.

This chain joins TRBV7-9 and TRBJ1-5, with 8 bases identical to TRBD1. Germline CDR1 and CDR2: SEHNR and FQNEAQ (reference sequence). The CDR3 has 17 amino acids. With 1 base clipped from V and 1 base from J, the junction kept 6 bases outside the gene matches. The CDR3 coding sequence is TGTGCCAGCAGCTTAGGGTACGGACAGGGCAGCAATCAGCCCCAGCATTTT. Encoded protein: CASSLGYGQGSNQPQHF.

The chain is built from TRBV2 and TRBJ2-3, with 12 bases matching TRBD2. CDR3 length equals 16 residues. Germline V CDR1 and CDR2: SNHLY, FYNNEI. V gave up 4 bases and J gave up 2 bases; unmatched junction bases: 4. CDR3 region: CASSGTSGTYTDTQYF. In DNA, the CDR3 is TGTGCCAGCAGTGGGACTAGCGGGACATACACAGATACGCAGTATTTT.

This clone has only one observation. The chain couples TRBV5-1 to TRBJ1-5, with a possible D match to TRBD1 (6 bases). The V gene's germline CDR1 is SGHRS and CDR2 YFSETQ. There are 15 residues in the CDR3. Trimming cost V 0 bases and J 2 bases, with 9 bases left between them. The CDR3 region is CASSLEPGGNQPQHF. The CDR3 DNA follows: TGCGCCAGCAGCTTGGAGCCAGGGGGCAATCAGCCCCAGCATTTT.

To note about this clone: Other DNA sequences in this sample translate to the same CDR3. V gene TRBV29-1 combines with J gene TRBJ2-2; the D gene is possibly TRBD2 (7 bases). V was shortened by 6 bases and J by 4 bases, with 18 bases between the two germline ends. The CDR3 has 15 residues. The germline V gene has CDR1 SQVTM and CDR2 ANQGSEA. For the CDR3, the DNA is TGCAGCGTGGGGGGGGGCCGTCGTTTCACCGGGGAGCTGTTTTTT. Translation: CSVGGGRRFTGELFF.

In nucleotides, the CDR3 is TGCGCCAGCAGCTTGTCTTGGGACAACTCCTACGAGCAGTACTTC. Protein sequence: CASSLSWDNSYEQYF. The rearrangement joins TRBV5-1 to TRBJ2-7; the D gene is possibly TRBD1 (6 bases). The CDR3 totals 15 residues. V was trimmed by 1 base and J by 0 bases, leaving 11 bases between them. CDR1 is SGHRS, CDR2 YFSETQ, per germline. The full variable domain, rest sourced from reference TRBV5-1 and TRBJ2-7, is KAGVTQTPRYLIKTRGQQVTLSCSPISGHRSVSWYQQTPGQGLQFLFEYFSETQRNKGNFPGRFSGRQFSNSRSEMNVSTLELGDSALYLCASSLSWDNSYEQYFGPGTRLTVT.

The J gene is TRBJ1-2, the V gene TRBV10-3; the match to TRBD1 covers 8 bases. V shed 4 bases and J 4 bases; nucleotides not matched to a gene: 5. Germline CDR1 reads ENHRY; CDR2 reads SYGVKD. The length of the CDR3 is 14 residues. The CDR3 DNA reads as TGTGCCATCAGTGGACAGGGGTTGGCCTATGGCTACACCTTC. It is translated as CAISGQGLAYGYTF.

V and J are TRBV28 and TRBJ2-1, with 10 bases lining up with TRBD2. Germline V lookup: CDR1 MDHEN, CDR2 SYDVKM. V dropped 6 bases and J dropped 4; count of bases not matched to a gene: 9. The length of the CDR3 is 16 residues. CDR3 sequence (DNA): TGTGCCAGCAGCCCCGCTAGCGGGAGTTTGTACAATGAGCAGTTCTTC. Its translation: CASSPASGSLYNEQFF.

This rearrangement joins TRBV4-1 to TRBJ2-7, with 7 bases that match TRBD1. CDR3 length: 15 residues. The germline V gene has CDR1 MGHRA and CDR2 YSYEKL. Unmatched junction bases numbered 6, after V lost 3 bases and J lost 1 base. CDR3 nucleotides: TGCGCCAGCAGCCAGGGGGACAGAAGGTCCTACGAGCAGTACTTC. This codes for CASSQGDRRSYEQYF.

This clone was seen once. This chain uses TRBV18 with TRBJ1-3, with D uncertain. The CDR3 has 15 residues. In germline, CDR1 is KGHSH, CDR2 LQKENI. With 3 bases removed from V and 0 bases from J, the gap between germline ends came to 9 bases. The CDR3: CASSPEDPSGNTIYF. The CDR3 coding sequence is TGTGCCAGCTCACCTGAGGATCCCTCTGGAAACACCATATATTTT.

The chain employs TRBV7-2 and TRBJ2-7; D gene unclear. The germline CDR1 and CDR2 sequences are SGHTA and FQGNSA. Trimming cost V 0 bases and J 6 bases, with 9 bases left between them. This CDR3 comprises 13 residues. In DNA form, the CDR3 reads TGTGCCAGCAGCTTAGCTATGAGTAGCGAGCAGTACTTC. Translated: CASSLAMSSEQYF. The complete variable domain, with remaining parts taken from reference TRBV7-2 and TRBJ2-7, reads GAGVSQSPSNKVTEKGKDVELRCDPISGHTALYWYRQSLGQGLEFLIYFQGNSAPDKSGLPSDRFSAERTGGSVSTLTIQRTQQEDSAVYLCASSLAMSSEQYFGPGTRLTVT.

In DNA form, the CDR3 reads TGTGCCAGCAGCTTTGGGTCCCCCGATTACAATGAGCAGTTCTTC. Protein sequence: CASSFGSPDYNEQFF. J is TRBJ2-1 and V is TRBV5-4; no firm D call. The CDR3 has 15 residues. Deletions cut 2 bases from V and 4 bases from J, with 13 bases between. Germline CDR1 reads SGHNT; CDR2 reads YYREEE (reference sequence).

The rearrangement links TRBV28 to TRBJ2-7; D might be TRBD1 (7 bases). Germline V lookup: CDR1 MDHEN, CDR2 SYDVKM. The CDR3 is 15 amino acids. V was clipped by 2 bases and J by 3 bases, with 14 bases between them. Here the CDR3 DNA reads TGTGCCAGCAGTTTACCAGGGGGGAAAGGCTACGAGCAGTACTTC. Protein: CASSLPGGKGYEQYF. The whole variable domain, filled in from reference TRBV28 and TRBJ2-7, reads DVKVTQSSRYLVKRTGEKVFLECVQDMDHENMFWYRQDPGLGLRLIYFSYDVKMKEKGDIPEGYSVSREKKERFSLILESASTNQTSMYLCASSLPGGKGYEQYFGPGTRLTVT.